This T cell receptor (beta chain) was recovered during a study of beta chain features in type 1 diabetes. On the study more broadly: Cell yields, gender and age were comparable in patients and healthy donors. Study results and limitations: Sequencing from cDNA could over-represent high-TCR-expressing cells. These data did not resolve whether HLA type affects TCRB rearrangement. TCRB CDR3s from Type 1 diabetes patients were moderately but significantly shorter in all four CD4+ subsets.

The authors reverse transcribed all of the isolated RNA, so sequencing captured expressed TCRB transcripts. Clones were sequenced by immunoSEQ multiplex PCR, and TCRdb holds only the in-frame ones, with some missing. The profile shows approximately 730,000 clones, 13% of them singletons. CD45RO/CCR7/CD25/CD127/CD95/CD27 staining was used to isolate CD4+ naive, central memory, regulatory and stem cell-like memory cells by sorting. In its sample, this clone was seen a few times. Its antigen is as yet unknown. V was shortened by 9 bases and J by 7 bases, with 9 bases between the two germline ends. Germline assignment: CDR1 MNHEY and CDR2 SMNVEV (reference sequence). The CDR3 runs to 11 residues.

Material: naive CD4+ T cells from blood. This rearrangement joins TRBV27 to TRBJ1-4; D ambiguous. The source of this sequence is a man between 18 and 29 years old with type 1 diabetes. CDR3 sequence (DNA): TGTGCCAGAGGAGCGCGTGAAAAACTGTTTTTT. This sequence encodes CARGAREKLFF.